This TCR beta chain was documented in a study of blood T cell repertoires in COVID-19. Authors' analysis steps: Nucleated cell counts were estimated from reference gene primer amplification. Measured with immunoSEQ multiplex PCR; TCRdb has only the in-frame clones, and not every one. V, J and clone size derive from that table, while D and trimming were established from the DNA sequence. Altogether approximately 330,000 clones are present, 90% being singletons, with the ten largest covering more than 0.85%. It was during active infection that Seattle patients were enrolled and then longitudinally followed. The CDR3 runs 13 residues. V gave up 3 bases and J gave up 6 bases, with 8 bases separating them. Looked up from germline, CDR1 is MDHEN and CDR2 is SYDVKM.

The TCR comes from a woman between 40 and 55 years old with COVID-19, enrolled during active disease. This rearrangement joins TRBV28 to TRBJ2-2, with D perhaps TRBD2 (6 bases). Sequences were obtained from peripheral blood. The CDR3 reads CASSFSGAGELFF. The DNA of the CDR3 is TGTGCCAGCAGTTTTTCGGGGGCCGGGGAGCTGTTTTTT.